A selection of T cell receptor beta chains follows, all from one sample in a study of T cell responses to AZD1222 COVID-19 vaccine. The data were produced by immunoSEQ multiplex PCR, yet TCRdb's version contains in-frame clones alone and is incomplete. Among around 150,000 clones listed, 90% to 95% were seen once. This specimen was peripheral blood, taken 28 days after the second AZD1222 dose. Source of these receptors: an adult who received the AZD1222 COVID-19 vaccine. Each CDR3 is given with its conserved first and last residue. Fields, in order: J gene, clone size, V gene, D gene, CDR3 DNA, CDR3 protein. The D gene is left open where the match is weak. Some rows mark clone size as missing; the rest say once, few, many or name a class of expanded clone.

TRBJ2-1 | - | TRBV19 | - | TGTGCCAGTAGTACCGCGACAGGACTGGTCTTC | CASSTATGLVF
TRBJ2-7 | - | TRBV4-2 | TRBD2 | TGTGCCAGCAGCTCCCTGGCGATAGCGGGCGCTGAGCAGTACTTC | CASSSLAIAGAEQYF
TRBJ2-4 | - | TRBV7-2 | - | TGTGCCAGCAGCTTAGCGGGGGGAATAGCCAAAAACATTCAGTACTTC | CASSLAGGIAKNIQYF
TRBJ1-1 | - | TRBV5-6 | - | TGTGCCAGCAGGCAGTCTATCCTCGGTGAAGCTTTCTTT | CASRQSILGEAFF
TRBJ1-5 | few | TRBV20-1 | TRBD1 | TGCAGTGCTAGTATAGGGGGCCACAATCAGCCCCAGCATTTT | CSASIGGHNQPQHF
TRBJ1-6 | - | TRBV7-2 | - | TGTGCCAGCAGCTTAGGATTCCTTAATTCACCCCTCCACTTT | CASSLGFLNSPLHF
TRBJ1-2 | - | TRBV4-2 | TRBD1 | TGTGCCAGCAGAGGGACAGGGGCAAGGGTGGACTATGGCTACACCTTC | CASRGTGARVDYGYTF
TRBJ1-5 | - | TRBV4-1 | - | TGCGCCAGCAGCCCAATGGACGTTATCGGTCAGCCCCAGCATTTT | CASSPMDVIGQPQHF
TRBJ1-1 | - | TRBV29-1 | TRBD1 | TGCAGCGCCCGACACGGACAGGGGGTTTACACTGAAGCTTTCTTT | CSARHGQGVYTEAFF
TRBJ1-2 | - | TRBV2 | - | TGTGCCACTCCCGAAGCGGGACCCTATGGCTACACCTTC | CATPEAGPYGYTF
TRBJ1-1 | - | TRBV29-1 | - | TGCAGCGTTGCGTACAGGGTGGTGGGTCGCACTGAAGCTTTCTTT | CSVAYRVVGRTEAFF
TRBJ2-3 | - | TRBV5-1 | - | TGCGCCAGTCAGGAGTACCCGGCCACAGATACGCAGTATTTT | CASQEYPATDTQYF
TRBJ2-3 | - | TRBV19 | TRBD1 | TGTGCCAGTAGTATAGCCCCGTTTTCCGGGACAGGGAGCTCGACTAGCACAGATACGCAGTATTTT | CASSIAPFSGTGSSTSTDTQYF
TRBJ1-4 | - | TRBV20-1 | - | TGCAGTGCTAGTGGGACACCAATGAATGAAAAACTGTTTTTT | CSASGTPMNEKLFF
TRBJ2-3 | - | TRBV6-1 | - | TGTGCCAGCAGTGACGAGAAGGGCATCACAGATACGCAGTATTTT | CASSDEKGITDTQYF
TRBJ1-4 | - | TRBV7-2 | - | TGTGCCAGCAGCTTAAGGCTTGGATTAATGCCAGGGAATGAAAAACTGTTTTTT | CASSLRLGLMPGNEKLFF
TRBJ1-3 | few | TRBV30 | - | TGTGCCTGGAGTGTACATGGAGGCTCTGGAAACACCATATATTTT | CAWSVHGGSGNTIYF
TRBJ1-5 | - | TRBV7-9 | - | TGTGCCAGCAGCCCCGGGCCTGAAGGACAGCCCCAGCATTTT | CASSPGPEGQPQHF
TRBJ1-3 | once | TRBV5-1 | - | TGCGCCAGCAGGTCGGGTCGGGAGTCTTCTGGAAACACCATATATTTT | CASRSGRESSGNTIYF
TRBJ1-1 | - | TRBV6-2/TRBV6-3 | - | TGTGCCAGCAGTTGGGCCCCCCGTGAGGCTTTCTTT | CASSWAPREAFF
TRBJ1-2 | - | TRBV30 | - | TGTGCCTGGAGGGTCGACAGGAGAGCCTATGGCTACACCTTC | CAWRVDRRAYGYTF
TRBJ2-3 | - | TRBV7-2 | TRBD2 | TGTGCCAGCAGCTTAAGCTCCCGGGGGGACCTCACAGATACGCAGTATTTT | CASSLSSRGDLTDTQYF
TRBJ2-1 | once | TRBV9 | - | TGTGCCAGCAGCGCTTCCGGGACACCATACAATGAGCAGTTCTTC | CASSASGTPYNEQFF
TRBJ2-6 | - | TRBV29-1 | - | TGCAGCGTCGCCCCAGGATCTGGGGCCAACGTCCTGACTTTC | CSVAPGSGANVLTF
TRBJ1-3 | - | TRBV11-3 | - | TGTGCCAGCAGCTTGACAGTCTTGACTGGAAACACCATATATTTT | CASSLTVLTGNTIYF
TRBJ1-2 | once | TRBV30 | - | TGTGCCTGGAGTGACGGCAGTCGAATCTATGGCTACACCTTC | CAWSDGSRIYGYTF
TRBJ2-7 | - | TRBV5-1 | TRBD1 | TGCGCCAGCAGCTTACCCTTCGGGACAGGGATGTACGAGCAGTACTTC | CASSLPFGTGMYEQYF